The next 20 T cell receptor beta chains were all read from a single sample in a study of shared clonotypes between healthy human individuals. CD45RO negativity and positive selection for CCR7 defined naive CD8 cells, a population that excluded terminally differentiated effector memory CD45RA+ cells. Sequencing was performed with immunoSEQ multiplex PCR; in TCRdb, only in-frame clones are kept and a portion is missing. The sample includes 1.5 million to 2.5 million clones, about 94% of them seen just once. The specimen was naive CD8+ T cells sorted from blood. The receptors derive from a man aged 18 to 30 in good health.

The V gene is TRBV7-6, the J gene TRBJ1-1; D call uncertain. CDR1 SGHVS and CDR2 FNYEAQ come from the germline V gene. Trimming pared 9 bases from V and 11 bases from J, leaving 22 bases between. This CDR3 spans 13 amino acids. The CDR3 DNA sequence: TGTGCCAGTAGCCCGGAACGGGCCGAGGCGGCTTTCTTT. Its translation is CASSPERAEAAFF. Based on the CDR3 plus reference TRBV7-6 and TRBJ1-1, the full variable domain is GAGVSQSPRYKVTKRGQDVALRCDPISGHVSLYWYRQALGQGPEFLTYFNYEAQQDKSGLPNDRFSAERPEGSISTLTIQRTEQRDSAMYRCASSPERAEAAFFGQGTRLTVV.

The V and J genes are TRBV14 and TRBJ1-1, with D perhaps matching TRBD1 (6 bases). This CDR3 has 17 amino acids. V lost 1 base to trimming and J lost 4 bases, with 19 bases between them. Germline V gene sequence: CDR1 SGHDN, CDR2 FVKESK. As DNA, the CDR3 is TGTGCCAGCAGCCAAGGATTCTCCCTGGGGGCGGGCACTGAAGCTTTCTTT. Its translation is CASSQGFSLGAGTEAFF.

Concerning this clone: The sample has other DNA sequences that encode this CDR3 too. The V and J genes are TRBV5-6 and TRBJ2-7; D ambiguous. Per the germline V gene, CDR1 is SGHDT and CDR2 is YYEEEE. This CDR3 has 13 residues. V shed 0 bases and J shed 1 base, with 5 bases lying between them. The CDR3 DNA reads as TGTGCCAGCAGCTTGGAAGGATCCTACGAGCAGTACTTC. This sequence encodes CASSLEGSYEQYF.

This chain joins TRBV19 and TRBJ2-3; D call uncertain. Trimming shortened V by 9 bases and J by 2 bases, and 9 bases separated the two germline ends. CDR1 LNHDA and CDR2 SQIVND come from the germline V gene (reference sequence). The CDR3 has 12 amino acids. CDR3 region: CASSVSTDTQYF. The DNA of the CDR3 is TGTGCCAGCTCTGTATCCACAGATACGCAGTATTTT.

With regard to this clone: Other DNA sequences in this sample translate to the same CDR3. The genes are TRBV25-1 and TRBJ1-1; TRBD1 might be the D (6 bases). Germline lookup yields CDR1 MGHDK and CDR2 SYGVNS. The CDR3 covers 13 residues. V was trimmed by 6 bases and J by 5 bases, leaving 13 bases between them. CDR3 amino acids: CASRQGAGTEAFF. The CDR3 nucleotides read TGTGCCAGCAGACAGGGCGCGGGAACTGAAGCTTTCTTT. Looking up the rest from reference TRBV25-1 and TRBJ1-1 gives the full variable domain: EADIYQTPRYLVIGTGKKITLECSQTMGHDKMYWYQQDPGMELHLIHYSYGVNSTEKGDLSSESTVSRIRTEHFPLTLESARPSHTSQYLCASRQGAGTEAFFGQGTRLTVV.

The V call is TRBV11-1, the J call TRBJ1-5; no definite D call. Germline-derived CDR1 and CDR2 are SGHAT and FQDESV (reference sequence). The CDR3 has 14 residues. Trimming took 2 bases from V and 3 from J, leaving 8 bases between them. Here the CDR3 reads CASSLSGPNQPQHF. For the CDR3, the DNA is TGTGCCAGCAGCTTAAGTGGTCCCAATCAGCCCCAGCATTTT.

The genes are TRBV11-2 and TRBJ2-7; D could derive from TRBD1 or TRBD2 (5 bases each). The V gene's germline CDR1 is SGHAT and CDR2 FQNNGV. V lost 2 bases, J lost 4 bases, and 15 bases lay in between. The CDR3 length is 15 residues. The CDR3 reads CASSLSYGTSYEQYF. CDR3 in DNA: TGTGCCAGCAGCTTATCGTACGGGACGAGTTACGAGCAGTACTTC. The full variable domain, rest sourced from reference TRBV11-2 and TRBJ2-7, is EAGVAQSPRYKIIEKRQSVAFWCNPISGHATLYWYQQILGQGPKLLIQFQNNGVVDDSQLPKDRFSAERLKGVDSTLKIQPAKLEDSAVYLCASSLSYGTSYEQYFGPGTRLTVT.

CDR3 nucleotides: TGTGCCATTACAGGGACAGACTATGGCTACACCTTC. Protein sequence: CAITGTDYGYTF. The chain joins TRBV7-9 to TRBJ1-2; 7 bases map to TRBD1. The CDR3 spans 12 residues. V lost 10 bases to trimming and J lost 3 bases; unmatched junction nucleotides: 5. The germline V gene has CDR1 SEHNR and CDR2 FQNEAQ (reference sequence). Using reference TRBV7-9 and TRBJ1-2 for the parts outside the CDR3, the full variable domain is DTGVSQNPRHKITKRGQNVTFRCDPISEHNRLYWYRQTLGQGPEFLTYFQNEAQLEKSRLLSDRFSAERPKGSFSTLEIQRTEQGDSAMYLCAITGTDYGYTFGSGTRLTVV.

The gene calls are TRBV28 and TRBJ2-5; possibly TRBD1 or TRBD2 for D (6 bases each). Trimming took 1 base from V and 3 from J, leaving 15 bases between them. The CDR3 loop spans 16 amino acids. The germline gives CDR1 MDHEN, CDR2 SYDVKM. As DNA, the CDR3 is TGTGCCAGCAGTTTATCTACAGGGAGGACGGAAGAGACCCAGTACTTC. This codes for CASSLSTGRTEETQYF.

In nucleotides, the CDR3 is TGTGCCAGCAGGGCGGGTCAGACTCACTACGAGCAGTACTTC. It codes for CASRAGQTHYEQYF. The J gene is TRBJ2-7, the V gene TRBV27; D may be TRBD2 (5 bases). The CDR3 is made up of 14 amino acids. The V end lost 6 bases, the J end lost 3 bases, and 15 bases lay between the germline ends. Germline V gene lookup returns CDR1 MNHEY and CDR2 SMNVEV (reference sequence).

This chain connects TRBV27 to TRBJ2-7; no firm D call. This CDR3 spans 15 amino acids. Germline assignment: CDR1 MNHEY and CDR2 SMNVEV (reference sequence). Trimming took off 3 bases at V and 2 bases at J, with 14 bases between the two ends. CDR3 nucleotides: TGTGCCAGCAGTTTCGGGCTAGTGAGCCCCTACGAGCAGTACTTC. It is translated as CASSFGLVSPYEQYF.

The V gene is TRBV7-9, the J gene TRBJ1-4; D not certain. The V end was cut by 5 bases, the J end by 0 bases, with 13 bases between. CDR3 size: 16 residues. Per the germline V gene, CDR1 is SEHNR and CDR2 is FQNEAQ (reference sequence). The CDR3 loop is CASSPEVLTTNEKLFF. The CDR3 DNA is TGTGCCAGCAGCCCGGAGGTCCTAACAACTAATGAAAAACTGTTTTTT.

V gene TRBV29-1 combines with J gene TRBJ2-2; 8 nucleotides match TRBD2. Germline V CDR1 and CDR2: SQVTM, ANQGSEA. V lost 2 bases, J lost 1 base, and 3 bases stayed unmatched. The CDR3 is 15 amino acids. The CDR3 nucleotides are TGCAGCGTTGAAAAAGCGGGGGAGAACACCGGGGAGCTGTTTTTT. Translated, it gives CSVEKAGENTGELFF.

As to this clone: At the DNA level, this CDR3 is encoded by other sequences in the same sample as well. This chain joins TRBV10-3 and TRBJ1-3; D is ambiguous. V was pared by 3 bases and J by 7 bases, with 4 bases between. CDR1 and CDR2 from the germline V gene are ENHRY and SYGVKD. The CDR3 runs to 11 residues. In DNA form, the CDR3 reads TGTGCCATCAGTGAAGGGAACACCATATATTTT. Its protein product is CAISEGNTIYF.

This rearrangement joins TRBV7-8 to TRBJ1-3; D is undetermined. Per germline, CDR1 SGHVS and CDR2 FQNEAQ. CDR3 length: 13 amino acids. V was clipped by 4 bases and J by 0 bases, with 4 bases between them. The CDR3 nucleotides are TGTGCCAGCAGCTCAGACTCTGGAAACACCATATATTTT. This gives the protein CASSSDSGNTIYF.

The chain joins TRBV5-6 to TRBJ1-2; 11 nucleotides align to TRBD1. Germline-derived CDR1 and CDR2 are SGHDT and YYEEEE. The CDR3 is made up of 16 amino acids. The V gene end was trimmed by 1 base and the J gene end by 4 bases; junction bases not matched to a gene: 6. CDR3 sequence: CASSLWRTGGSYGYTF. DNA for the CDR3: TGTGCCAGCAGCTTGTGGCGGACAGGGGGCTCCTATGGCTACACCTTC.

The chain employs TRBV13 and TRBJ2-1; D possibly matches TRBD1 or TRBD2 (5 bases each). Germline CDR1 is PRHDT and CDR2 is FYEKMQ (reference sequence). The ends were cut back, 4 bases at V and 8 bases at J, with 18 bases in the middle. The CDR3 sequence is 15 residues long. DNA for the CDR3: TGTGCCAGCAGCTATCCGGGACCCTCAGGCGATGAGCAGTTCTTC. This sequence encodes CASSYPGPSGDEQFF.

This rearrangement joins TRBV15 to TRBJ2-7; 7 nucleotides match TRBD2. The CDR3 is made up of 15 amino acids. With 1 base clipped from V and 2 bases from J, the junction kept 5 bases outside the gene matches. Germline CDR1 and CDR2: LNHNV and YYDKDF (reference sequence). CDR3 nucleotides: TGTGCCACCAGCAGAGCCGGCGGGGGACCCTACGAGCAGTACTTC. Its protein is CATSRAGGGPYEQYF.

Comments on this clone: At the DNA level, this CDR3 is encoded by other sequences in the same sample as well. The chain joins TRBV2 to TRBJ2-2; D perhaps matches TRBD1 (6 bases). CDR3 length: 14 amino acids. The germline V and J ends were trimmed by 7 bases and 3 bases, with 12 bases remaining between them. Germline CDR1 reads SNHLY; CDR2 reads FYNNEI. DNA of the CDR3: TGTGCCAGCATCCGGGACACCTACACCGGGGAGCTGTTTTTT. This codes for CASIRDTYTGELFF.

This clone appeared once. The V gene is TRBV29-1, the J gene TRBJ2-1; D may be TRBD1 (5 bases). Germline lookup yields CDR1 SQVTM and CDR2 ANQGSEA. The CDR3 length is 14 residues. The V gene lost 1 base and the J gene lost 3 bases, with 10 bases spanning the gap. CDR3 residues: CSVEVKDSYNEQFF. CDR3 bases: TGCAGCGTTGAAGTCAAAGACAGCTACAATGAGCAGTTCTTC.